The sequence of this T cell receptor (beta chain) was determined in a study of shared T cell receptors in the human thymus. Repertoires were generated with immunoSEQ multiplex PCR, while TCRdb's copy carries only in-frame clones and drops some. The sample holds hundreds of thousands of clones, approximately 88% seen once. Germline V CDR1 and CDR2: MNHEY, SVGAGI. The CDR3 spans 12 residues. The V gene lost 7 bases and the J gene lost 7 bases, with 13 bases spanning the gap. This clone was recorded once. The same sample was also studied in work on human thymus T cells. As that report states: The thymus was resected at corrective cardiac surgery. Related research found strongly overlapping thymic repertoires in unrelated individuals.

The TCR was taken from a boy less than two years old with a congenital heart defect. Material: thymocytes. The chain joins TRBV6-5 to TRBJ1-1; D is unresolved. The CDR3 loop reads CASIPRRGEAFF. Here the CDR3 DNA reads TGTGCCAGCATCCCGCGGCGCGGTGAAGCTTTCTTT.